The source of this T cell receptor beta chain is a study of blood T cell repertoires in COVID-19 (TCRdb year 2020). Study-level background: Samples from collaborators originated in the United States, Italy and Spain and spanned both the acute and convalescent phases of COVID-19. The prospective study material was composed of cDNA or gDNA derived from T cells, B-cell-depleted T cells, or PBMCs. The dataset comprised deeply sampled blood TCRbeta repertoires from subjects exposed to, actively infected with, or recovered from COVID-19. The repertoires were made available in a free public database intended to serve as a resource for research on the immune response to SARS-CoV-2. Samples were obtained from the ongoing ImmuneRACE study (first 160 participants) and from 1,254 subjects provided by 6 global collaborators. Sample metadata almost always included a de-identified subject ID, COVID-19 status, age in years and sex. Where HLA class I and class II types were available, the types were taken from metadata supplied by the sample provider, not from assay-based typing.

The paper as a whole reports these results and caveats: The amount of clinical and demographic metadata varied by source and participant and was provided uncurated.

One collaborating source in Seattle enrolled patients during active infection and followed them longitudinally through the course of disease. Collaborating institutions collected whole blood in K2EDTA tubes following their own protocols. For TCRbeta analysis, collaborators shipped samples in one of three forms: frozen whole blood, isolated PBMCs, or DNA extracted from either of those sample types. The trim is 0 bases for V and 3 bases for J, with a gap of 14 bases between the germline ends. The CDR3 spans 16 residues, from the cysteine through the phenylalanine. Solely the CDR3 DNA is kept, with 48 bases framed from the first base. In the germline V gene, CDR1 corresponds to SGHRS and CDR2 to YFSETQ. TCRbeta CDR3 regions were amplified from genomic DNA by means of the immunoSEQ Assay, a bias-controlled multiplex PCR. Under the source paper's analysis protocol: The number of nucleated cells in each sample was estimated by amplification of reference gene primers within the assay. To quantify the absolute abundance of each unique TCRbeta CDR3 rearrangement, sequence reads were collapsed and filtered. For each sample, productive Simpson clonality was calculated as the square root of Simpson's diversity index across productive rearrangements. TCRdb took over this immuneACCESS table, retaining in-frame rearrangements with V and J assigned. Such tables are incomplete; in checked studies, under half of the missing clones stem from an unresolved V gene, and the remainder is unexplained. That table gives V, J and clone size, and the DNA gave D and trimming. The sample includes 110,000 or so clones, with approximately 85% observed a single time. In total, the top ten clones hold around 5.5% of the sample.

Concerning this clone itself: This receptor's antigen is unknown. Nothing much larger sits one base from this clone, and base qualities are not available.

Material for sequencing was peripheral blood. This TCR was recovered from a woman aged 60-75 years with COVID-19, enrolled during active disease. Recombination connected TRBV5-1 to TRBJ2-3; the D segment could be TRBD1, given 6 matching bases. CDR3 reads: CASSLVPGAGTDTQYF. The sequenced DNA is TGCGCCAGCAGCTTGGTCCCAGGGGCTGGGACAGATACGCAGTATTTT.